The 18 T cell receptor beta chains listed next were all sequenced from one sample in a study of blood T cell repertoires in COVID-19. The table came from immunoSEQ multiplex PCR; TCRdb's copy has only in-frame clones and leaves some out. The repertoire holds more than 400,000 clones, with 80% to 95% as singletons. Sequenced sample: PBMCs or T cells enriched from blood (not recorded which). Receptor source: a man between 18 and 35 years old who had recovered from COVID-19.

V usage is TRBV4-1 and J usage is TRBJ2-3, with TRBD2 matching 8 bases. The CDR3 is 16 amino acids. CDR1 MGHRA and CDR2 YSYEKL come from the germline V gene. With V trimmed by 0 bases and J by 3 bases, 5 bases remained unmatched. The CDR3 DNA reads TGCGCCAGCAGCCAAGAGTCCAGCGGGGGTACAGATACGCAGTATTTT. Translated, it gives CASSQESSGGTDTQYF.

CDR3 DNA sequence: TGTGCCAGCTCAGTCACAGGGTCCCCCGTGAACACTGAAGCTTTCTTT. This codes for CASSVTGSPVNTEAFF. The chain joins TRBV18 to TRBJ1-1, with D possibly matching TRBD1 (6 bases). V was trimmed by 5 bases and J by 0 bases, leaving 16 bases between them. The germline gives CDR1 KGHSH, CDR2 LQKENI. The length of the CDR3 is 16 residues.

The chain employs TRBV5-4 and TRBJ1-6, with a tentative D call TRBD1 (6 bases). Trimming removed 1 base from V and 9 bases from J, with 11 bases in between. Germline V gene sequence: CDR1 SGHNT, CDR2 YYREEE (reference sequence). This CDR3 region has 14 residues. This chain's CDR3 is CASSLQGRGSPLHF. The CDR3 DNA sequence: TGTGCCAGCAGCTTGCAGGGGCGCGGTTCACCCCTCCACTTT.

This chain's CDR3 is CASSEGGTTDTQYF. The DNA of the CDR3 is TGTGCCAGCAGCGAGGGGGGGACCACAGATACGCAGTATTTT. The J gene is TRBJ2-3, the V gene TRBV3-1 (or the pseudogene TRBV3-2), with D tentatively TRBD2 (7 bases). V lost 5 bases and J lost 2, with 11 bases in between. There are 14 residues in the CDR3. CDR1 is LGHDT and CDR2 is YNNKEL in the germline V gene (reference sequence).

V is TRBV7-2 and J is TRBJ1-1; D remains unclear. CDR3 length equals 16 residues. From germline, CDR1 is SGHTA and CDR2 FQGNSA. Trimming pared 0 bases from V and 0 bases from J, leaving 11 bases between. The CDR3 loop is CASSLARAAMNTEAFF. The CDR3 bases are TGTGCCAGCAGCTTAGCGCGTGCGGCTATGAACACTGAAGCTTTCTTT.

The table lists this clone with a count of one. The CDR3 bases are TGTGCCACAACTGGGGGCCAGACTGAAGCTTTCTTT. Encoded protein: CATTGGQTEAFF. The chain combines TRBV3-1 (or the pseudogene TRBV3-2) with TRBJ1-1, with D tentatively TRBD1 (6 bases). The CDR3 is made up of 12 amino acids. The V gene lost 10 bases and the J gene lost 5 bases, with 14 bases spanning the gap. CDR1 is LGHDT and CDR2 is YNNKEL in the germline V gene (reference sequence).

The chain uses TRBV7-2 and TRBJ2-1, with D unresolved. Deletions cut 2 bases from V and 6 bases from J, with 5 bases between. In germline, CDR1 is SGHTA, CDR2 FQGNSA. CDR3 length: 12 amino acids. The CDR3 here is CASSLNSNEQFF. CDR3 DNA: TGTGCCAGCAGCTTAAATAGCAATGAGCAGTTCTTC.

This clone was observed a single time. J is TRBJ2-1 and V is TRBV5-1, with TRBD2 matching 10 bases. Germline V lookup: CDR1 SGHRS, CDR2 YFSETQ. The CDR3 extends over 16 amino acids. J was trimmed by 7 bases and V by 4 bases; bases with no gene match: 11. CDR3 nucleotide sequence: TGCGCCAGCAGCGGAGGGCTAGCGGGAGAATCAAATGAGCAGTTCTTC. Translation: CASSGGLAGESNEQFF.

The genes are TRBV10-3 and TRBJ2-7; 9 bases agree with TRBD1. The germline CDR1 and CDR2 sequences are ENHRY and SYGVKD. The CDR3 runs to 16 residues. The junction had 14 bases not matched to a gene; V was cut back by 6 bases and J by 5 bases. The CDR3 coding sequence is TGTGCCATCAGAGCCGGCGGGACAGGGATAATCCACGAGCAGTACTTC. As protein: CAIRAGGTGIIHEQYF.

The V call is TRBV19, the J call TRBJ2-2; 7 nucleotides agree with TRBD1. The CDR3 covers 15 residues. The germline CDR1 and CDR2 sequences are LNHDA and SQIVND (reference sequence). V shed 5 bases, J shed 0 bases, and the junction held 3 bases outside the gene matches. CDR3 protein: CASSSGGTNTGELFF. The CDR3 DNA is TGTGCCAGTAGTTCAGGGGGAACGAACACCGGGGAGCTGTTTTTT.

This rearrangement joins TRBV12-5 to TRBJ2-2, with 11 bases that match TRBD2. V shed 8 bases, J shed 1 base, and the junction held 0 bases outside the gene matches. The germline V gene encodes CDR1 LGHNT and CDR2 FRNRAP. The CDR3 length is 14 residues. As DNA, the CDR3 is TGTGCTAGTACTAGCGGGAGGAACACCGGGGAGCTGTTTTTT. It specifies CASTSGRNTGELFF.

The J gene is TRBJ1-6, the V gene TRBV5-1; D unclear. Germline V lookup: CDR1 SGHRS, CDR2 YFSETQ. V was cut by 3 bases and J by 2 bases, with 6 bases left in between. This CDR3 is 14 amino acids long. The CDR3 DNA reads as TGCGCCAGCAGCTCTGACACCTATAATTCACCCCTCCACTTT. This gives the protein CASSSDTYNSPLHF. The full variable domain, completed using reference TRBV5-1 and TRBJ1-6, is KAGVTQTPRYLIKTRGQQVTLSCSPISGHRSVSWYQQTPGQGLQFLFEYFSETQRNKGNFPGRFSGRQFSNSRSEMNVSTLELGDSALYLCASSSDTYNSPLHFGNGTRLTVT.

The CDR3 sequence is CASSQRGGAYNSPLHF. The CDR3 coding sequence is TGTGCCAGCAGCCAAAGGGGGGGCGCCTATAATTCACCCCTCCACTTT. The V gene is TRBV14, the J gene TRBJ1-6; TRBD1 might be the D (6 bases). Trimming shortened V by 2 bases and J by 2 bases, and 10 bases separated the two germline ends. Germline V gives CDR1 SGHDN, CDR2 FVKESK. This CDR3 has 16 residues.

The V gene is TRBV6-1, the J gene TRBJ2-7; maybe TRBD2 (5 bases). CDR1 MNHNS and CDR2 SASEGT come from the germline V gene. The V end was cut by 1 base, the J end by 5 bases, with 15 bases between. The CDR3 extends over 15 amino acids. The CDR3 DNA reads TGTGCCAGCAGTGAAGGGAAACTAGTGTTCCACGAGCAGTACTTC. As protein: CASSEGKLVFHEQYF.

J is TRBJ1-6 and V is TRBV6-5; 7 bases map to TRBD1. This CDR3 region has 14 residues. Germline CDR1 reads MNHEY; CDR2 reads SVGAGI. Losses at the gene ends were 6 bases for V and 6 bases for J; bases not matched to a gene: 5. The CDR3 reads CASRLTGRNSPLHF. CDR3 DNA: TGTGCCAGCAGACTGACAGGGCGTAATTCACCCCTCCACTTT.

CDR3 nucleotide sequence: TGTGCCAGCCTTCAGGGGGCTCGGAATTCACCCCTCCACTTT. Translating it yields CASLQGARNSPLHF. The chain combines TRBV28 with TRBJ1-6, with TRBD1 matching over 8 bases. Germline values: CDR1 MDHEN, CDR2 SYDVKM. This CDR3 has 14 amino acids. With 8 bases clipped from V and 7 bases from J, the junction kept 7 bases outside the gene matches.

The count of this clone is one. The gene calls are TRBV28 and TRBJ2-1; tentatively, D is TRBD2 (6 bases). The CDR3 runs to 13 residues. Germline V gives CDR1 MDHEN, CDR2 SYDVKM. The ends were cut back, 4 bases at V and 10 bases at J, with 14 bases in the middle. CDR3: CASSSPGDEEQFF. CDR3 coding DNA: TGTGCCAGCAGTTCCCCGGGGGACGAGGAGCAGTTCTTC. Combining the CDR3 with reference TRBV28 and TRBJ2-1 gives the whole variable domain DVKVTQSSRYLVKRTGEKVFLECVQDMDHENMFWYRQDPGLGLRLIYFSYDVKMKEKGDIPEGYSVSREKKERFSLILESASTNQTSMYLCASSSPGDEEQFFGPGTRLTVL.

CDR3 sequence (DNA): TGTGCCAGCTCACATATGGGGGGTACGGACCCGAACTATGGCTACACCTTC. Its protein product is CASSHMGGTDPNYGYTF. The V and J genes are TRBV18 and TRBJ1-2, with D perhaps TRBD1 (5 bases). Germline V gene sequence: CDR1 KGHSH, CDR2 LQKENI. The CDR3 extends over 17 amino acids. Trimming took 4 bases from V and 2 from J, leaving 20 bases between them.